The clone carrying this T cell receptor (beta chain) has a single count. The target antigen is unknown. It was version v3.0 of the immunoSEQ assay that was run at survey level. This table comes from immunoSEQ multiplex PCR, and its TCRdb copy is limited to in-frame clones, with some not included. The table records approximately 34,000 clones, roughly 80% of them present only once. This sample stems from a study of long-term antiretroviral therapy in people with HIV. For the study at large: The earliest samples came from an era when ART typically awaited falling CD4 counts. The study's findings and limits: Repertoire dominance by clones expanded before ART was seen at all time points. HIV repertoires spanned narrower CDR3 length ranges than controls.

The sample consisted of unsorted PBMCs, taken 1 year after starting antiretroviral therapy. The receptor was derived from a man between 18 and 35 years old with HIV.

CDR3 bases: TGTGCCAGCAGCTCCGACACAATTGGGGGGAATTCACCCCTCCACTTT. It specifies CASSSDTIGGNSPLHF. The V and J genes are TRBV11-2 and TRBJ1-6, with D possibly TRBD1 on 5 matching bases. The CDR3 loop spans 16 amino acids. Trimming stripped 4 bases from V and 7 bases from J, with 17 bases between. The germline V gene has CDR1 SGHAT and CDR2 FQNNGV. The full variable domain, its missing parts supplied by reference TRBV11-2 and TRBJ1-6, is EAGVAQSPRYKIIEKRQSVAFWCNPISGHATLYWYQQILGQGPKLLIQFQNNGVVDDSQLPKDRFSAERLKGVDSTLKIQPAKLEDSAVYLCASSSDTIGGNSPLHFGNGTRLTVT.